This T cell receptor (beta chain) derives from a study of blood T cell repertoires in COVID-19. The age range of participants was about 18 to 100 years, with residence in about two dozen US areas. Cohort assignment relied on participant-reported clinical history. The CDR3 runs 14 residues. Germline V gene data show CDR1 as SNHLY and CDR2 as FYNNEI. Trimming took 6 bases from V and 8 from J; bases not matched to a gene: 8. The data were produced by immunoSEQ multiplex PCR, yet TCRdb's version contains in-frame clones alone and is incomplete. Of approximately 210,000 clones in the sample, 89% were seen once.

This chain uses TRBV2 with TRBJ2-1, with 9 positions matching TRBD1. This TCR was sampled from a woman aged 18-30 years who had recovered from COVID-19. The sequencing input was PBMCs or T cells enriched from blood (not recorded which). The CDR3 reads CASRDRGTSDEQFF. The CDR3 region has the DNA TGTGCCAGCAGGGACAGGGGCACCAGCGATGAGCAGTTCTTC.